This T cell receptor beta chain was retrieved from a study of blood T cell repertoires in COVID-19. Produced via immunoSEQ multiplex PCR; TCRdb's table is partial and in-frame only. The sample records 350,000 to 550,000 clones, about 85% being singletons. This CDR3 is built from 15 residues. Germline loops: CDR1 SGDLS, CDR2 YYNGEE. V was trimmed by 0 bases and J by 1 base, leaving 10 bases between them. What was sequenced was PBMCs or T cells enriched from blood (not recorded which). This clonotype was obtained from a young woman with acute COVID-19. The V gene is TRBV9, the J gene TRBJ1-1; D is unclear. CDR3 sequence: CASSVDHRTNTEAFF. In DNA form, the CDR3 reads TGTGCCAGCAGCGTAGACCACAGAACGAACACTGAAGCTTTCTTT.